This is a list of T cell receptor beta chains from one sample in a study of OX40 agonist ivuxolimab in advanced cancers. Generated by immunoSEQ multiplex PCR, the TCRdb table keeps only in-frame clones and is missing some. The sample has 40,000 to 50,000 clones; 84% are singletons. The sample was CD4+ or CD8+ T cells sorted from blood, taken in a trial of the OX40 agonist ivuxolimab. Source of these receptors: an adult with an advanced solid tumor such as melanoma, head and neck, liver or kidney cancer. Both conserved end residues are part of each CDR3. A D gene is named only where the DNA matches it firmly. Clone size is stated in some rows and not others, as once, few, many or a class when expanded.

cdr3_aa,cdr3_nt,clone_size,d_call,j_call,v_call
CATGIYNEQFF,TGTGCCACCGGGATCTACAATGAGCAGTTCTTC,once,.,TRBJ2-1,TRBV5-4
CASSPDPGTARETQYF,TGTGCCAGCAGCCCGGACCCTGGGACGGCGAGGGAGACCCAGTACTTC,.,.,TRBJ2-5,TRBV5-6
CASSQTGETQYF,TGCGCCAGCAGCCAAACTGGGGAGACCCAGTACTTC,.,.,TRBJ2-5,TRBV4-3
CASSFLWASGDDTQYF,TGTGCCAGCAGTTTTCTTTGGGCTAGCGGGGATGATACGCAGTATTTT,.,TRBD2,TRBJ2-3,TRBV11-3
CASSYREGAGAYEQYF,TGTGCCAGCAGCTATCGTGAGGGGGCAGGTGCCTACGAGCAGTACTTC,.,TRBD1,TRBJ2-7,TRBV5-8
CASSSGGVSPNTEAFF,TGTGCCAGCAGCTCAGGGGGCGTTAGTCCGAACACTGAAGCTTTCTTT,.,TRBD1,TRBJ1-1,TRBV7-2
CASSTPGEVEAFF,TGTGCCAGCAGTACACCGGGGGAAGTAGAAGCTTTCTTT,.,.,TRBJ1-1,TRBV27
CASSLNFGYDEQYF,TGTGCCAGCAGCTTAAATTTTGGGTACGACGAGCAGTACTTC,many,.,TRBJ2-7,TRBV7-2
CASSFRSIPPVYNEQFF,TGTGCCAGCAGCTTCCGCAGCATCCCCCCGGTATACAATGAGCAGTTCTTC,few,.,TRBJ2-1,TRBV7-8
CASRSGVPYEQYF,TGTGCCAGCAGGTCAGGGGTCCCTTACGAGCAGTACTTC,.,.,TRBJ2-7,TRBV6-1
CASSFRERTDTQYF,TGTGCCAGCAGCTTCAGGGAGCGGACAGATACGCAGTATTTT,.,.,TRBJ2-3,TRBV13
CASSQDIAGTGELFF,TGTGCCAGCAGCCAGGACATCGCGGGCACCGGGGAGCTGTTTTTT,medium-sized,.,TRBJ2-2,TRBV11-3
CASSPGTDYNEQFF,TGCGCCAGCAGCCCTGGGACAGATTACAATGAGCAGTTCTTC,.,TRBD1,TRBJ2-1,TRBV4-3
CASSGDLSGGNSYEQYF,TGTGCCAGCAGTGGGGACCTCAGCGGGGGAAATTCCTACGAGCAGTACTTC,.,TRBD2,TRBJ2-7,TRBV28
CASSFSQNTEAFF,TGTGCCAGCAGTTTCTCACAGAACACTGAAGCTTTCTTT,.,.,TRBJ1-1,TRBV28
CATRGTSGSASYEQYF,TGTGCCACCCGGGGGACTAGCGGGAGCGCGTCCTACGAGCAGTACTTC,.,TRBD2,TRBJ2-7,TRBV11-2
CASTPDSMNTEAFF,TGTGCCAGCACCCCGGACAGCATGAACACTGAAGCTTTCTTT,medium-sized,.,TRBJ1-1,TRBV6-6
CASSRDTSTNEKLFF,TGCGCCAGCAGCCGAGACACTTCAACTAATGAAAAACTGTTTTTT,.,.,TRBJ1-4,TRBV4-1
CASSLGVVGTNTEAFF,TGTGCCAGCAGCTTAGGGGTTGTTGGGACGAACACTGAAGCTTTCTTT,.,.,TRBJ1-1,TRBV7-9
CASSSLTGTECF,TGTGCCAGCAGTTCCCTTACCGGGACGGAGTGCTTC,.,.,TRBJ2-7,TRBV6-6
CASSLLWASGSPQYF,TGTGCCAGCAGCTTATTGTGGGCTAGCGGGAGCCCTCAGTACTTC,.,TRBD2,TRBJ2-5,TRBV11-2
CASSERVSGANVLTF,TGTGCCAGCAGCGAGAGGGTGTCTGGGGCCAACGTCCTGACTTTC,.,.,TRBJ2-6,TRBV7-9
CASSRGSQPQHF,TGTGCCAGCAGCAGGGGGAGTCAGCCCCAGCATTTT,.,TRBD1,TRBJ1-5,TRBV25-1
CASRYNEQFF,TGTGCCAGCAGATACAATGAGCAGTTCTTC,.,.,TRBJ2-1,TRBV2
CASSLSPDSPGNTIYF,TGTGCCAGCAGTTTAAGTCCGGATAGTCCTGGAAACACCATATATTTT,few,.,TRBJ1-3,TRBV2
CASSPVLSGRTEAFF,TGTGCCAGCAGCCCCGTTCTCTCAGGGCGGACTGAAGCTTTCTTT,.,.,TRBJ1-1,TRBV7-9
CASSFWTSGGNTIYF,TGTGCCAGTAGTTTCTGGACCTCGGGAGGAAACACCATATATTTT,.,.,TRBJ1-3,TRBV19
CASSLGGTAPRDGYTF,TGTGCCAGCAGCTTGGGGGGGACGGCCCCGAGGGATGGCTACACCTTC,.,.,TRBJ1-2,TRBV5-6
CASSQVPAYEQYF,TGCGCCAGCAGCCAAGTTCCTGCTTACGAGCAGTACTTC,few,.,TRBJ2-7,TRBV4-1